This T cell receptor beta chain came from a study of regulatory and conventional T cells in RAG deficiency. Study conclusions and caveats: In Omenn syndrome, Treg and Tconv repertoires overlapped >80%.

Trimming took 3 bases from V and 2 from J, leaving 9 bases between them. This CDR3 spans 14 amino acids. CDR1 is SGHTA, CDR2 FQGTGA, per germline. This clone occurred once. Antigen specificity is unknown. Blood CD4+ CD25-low CD127-high conventional T cells supplied the genomic DNA template. The table came from immunoSEQ multiplex PCR; TCRdb's copy has only in-frame clones and leaves some out. The sample has roughly 29,000 clones, roughly 96% seen once. In addition, the sample was reused for a study of regulatory T cells. That report notes: Primers: 52 TRBV forward and 13 TRBJ reverse. In patients, unique TRB V-J pairs were restricted and V/J usage skewed, especially in Tregs.

This rearrangement joins TRBV7-3 to TRBJ2-3; no reliable D call. Sequencing used CD25- CD4+ T cells sorted from blood. This clonotype was sampled from a human donor in good health. The CDR3 DNA reads TGTGCCAGCAGCTTCTTACCAGACACAGATACGCAGTATTTT. This encodes CASSFLPDTDTQYF.